The clone carrying this TCR beta chain was counted only a few times. As yet, its antigen is unknown. These data originate in a study of shared clonotypes between healthy human individuals. Study-wide context: The donor group consisted of two women and three men, aged 18 to 49. Study-level findings and limits: Memory subsets generally showed smaller estimated richness than naive subsets did.

Each sample came from a Caucasian adult donor living in Nashville, Tennessee. For every subset, genomic DNA was evenly distributed across several immunoSEQ plates. Measured with immunoSEQ multiplex PCR; TCRdb has only the in-frame clones, and not every one. There are over a million clones in the sample; 75% to 80% occur only once, and 0.61% lies in the top ten. The CDR3 covers 16 residues. Germline V gene data show CDR1 as SGHDT and CDR2 as YYEEEE. V was pared by 5 bases and J by 7 bases, with 10 bases of the junction left unmatched. The V call is TRBV5-6, the J call TRBJ2-1, with TRBD1 identical over 12 bases. This clonotype originated in a man aged 18 to 35 in good health. Some clones in this sample may be carry-over from other donors' samples. Sequenced material: memory CD4+ T cells from PBMCs. Noted subset: CD45RA-negative fraction. This chain's CDR3 is CASSPPGQGASNEQFF. In nucleotides, the CDR3 is TGTGCCAGCAGTCCTCCGGGACAGGGGGCATCTAATGAGCAGTTCTTC. Variable domain in full (rest from reference TRBV5-6 and TRBJ2-1): DAGVTQSPTHLIKTRGQQVTLRCSPKSGHDTVSWYQQALGQGPQFIFQYYEEEERQRGNFPDRFSGHQFPNYSSELNVNALLLGDSALYLCASSPPGQGASNEQFFGPGTRLTVL.